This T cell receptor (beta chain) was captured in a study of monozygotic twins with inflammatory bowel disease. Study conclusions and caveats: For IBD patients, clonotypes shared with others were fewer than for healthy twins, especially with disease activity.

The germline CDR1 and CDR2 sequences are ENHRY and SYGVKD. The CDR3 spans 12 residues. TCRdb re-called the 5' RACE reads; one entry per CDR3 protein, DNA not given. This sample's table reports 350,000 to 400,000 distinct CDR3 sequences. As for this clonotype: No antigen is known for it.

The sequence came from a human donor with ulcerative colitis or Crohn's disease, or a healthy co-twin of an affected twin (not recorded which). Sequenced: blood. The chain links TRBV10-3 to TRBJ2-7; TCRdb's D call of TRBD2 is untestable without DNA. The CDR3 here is CAISASGREQYF.